A single T cell receptor (beta chain) is shown here with its context. Its antigen is unknown. No much larger clonotype is one base removed from it; base qualities were not supplied. The cohort comprised some 730 healthy bone marrow donors. At the time of sampling, all cohort members were nominally healthy, though unrecorded immune exposures were likely present. The donor tested CMV seronegative, placing the donor among the approximately 360 seronegative members of the cohort. A peripheral blood sample was collected from each donor, and TCR beta sequencing was performed on peripheral blood mononuclear cells. The Qiagen DNeasy Blood Extraction Kit was used to extract genomic DNA from the blood cell samples. Reading from cysteine to phenylalanine, the CDR3 counts 16 amino acids. The read is trimmed to its CDR3 DNA, 48 bases read in frame from base 1. The germline V gene provides CDR1 SGHVS and CDR2 FNYEAQ. V was cut back by 5 bases and J by 1 base, leaving a gap of 14 bases between them.

These data originate in a study of cytomegalovirus exposure and HLA in healthy donors (dated 2017 in TCRdb). For context, the study as a whole: In an earlier analysis of several hundred of the donors, 250 to 350 Gb of sequence data and 117 million unique TCR beta sequences from approximately 180 million T cells were reported. Donor age, sex, ethnicity and CMV serostatus were compiled alongside the repertoire data. All discovery cohort repertoires had been generated using a single sequencing platform. Besides the first cohort of 500 to 700 subjects, a separate validation cohort made up of 90 to 150 different subjects was used. Because of strong linkage in the cohort, roughly 5 DR-DQ haplotypes were treated as single units for association and clustering. HLA typing covered class I and class II loci at four-digit resolution. The study aimed to test whether cataloging public T cell receptors could reveal signatures of past pathogen exposure. The study used immunosequencing to profile the T cell repertoires of 600 to 850 subjects and linked those repertoires to cytomegalovirus serostatus. In a later analysis, previously published TCR beta repertoires from several hundred donors were re-analyzed and high-resolution HLA genotyping was added so that TCR occurrence patterns could be studied. Among a few hundred genotyped donors of the cohort, an average of approximately 250,000 unique TCR beta nucleotide sequences were sequenced per donor, about a sixth of them non-productive. In the later analysis, no new phenotypic data were used to find candidate immune exposures; instead, reliance was placed on TCR beta sequences and their occurrence across donors. Approximately 310 gigabases of sequencing data and 70 million to 100 million unique TCR sequences made up an early release that covered approximately 650 HLA-typed donors. Typing coverage differed by locus: A, B, C, DRB1 and DQB1 were typed in about 620-630 donors, DQA1 in roughly 500, DPA1 in some 610, and DPB1 in 450 to 490. Among the roughly 400 genotyped donors, approximately 82% belonged to the genetic ancestry cluster associated with self-reported Caucasian donors. A later genetic analysis used genome-wide SNP genotypes for 398 of the 666 donors, treating that subset as a discovery cohort. To predict cytomegalovirus infection status, the study brought together high-throughput TCR immunosequencing, statistical association of individual TCRs with disease status, and machine learning. In an earlier analysis of 500 to 650 of the donors, high-throughput TCR beta sequencing was used to judge whether each TCR beta V gene segment behaved as functional or pseudogenic.

Points the paper makes about the study in general: The classifier was reported to diagnose cytomegalovirus status with high specificity and sensitivity in both the original cohort and the validation cohort. A further reported finding was that TCR beta sequences accurately predicted the HLA-A and HLA-B alleles for most subjects in the first cohort. A few of the identified cytomegalovirus-associated TCR beta chains were confirmed in vitro to be specific for cytomegalovirus antigens. The authors suggested that the approach could potentially be generalized to other disease states and immunological phenotypes. When HLA alleles, especially DR and DQ, strongly co-occurred, TCR associations were difficult to assign to individual alleles. A later genetic analysis reported fewer N-insertions in productive TCRs among donors in an Asian-associated ancestry cluster than the approximately 700-donor mean. Linkage disequilibrium might explain the correlated functional status among segregating V segments, but an unknown experimental factor could not be ruled out. V-gene and J-gene trimming of TCR beta chains was associated with a missense DCLRE1C variant in a later genetic analysis, and the association was replicated in an independent cohort. Some IMGT-functional V segments, including TRBV6-2 and TRBV6-3, could not be distinguished by the 87-base-pair reads and were therefore excluded. In a later analysis, several top co-occurrence clusters were reported to appear linked to parvovirus B19, influenza, CMV and Epstein-Barr virus. A later analysis found that most CMV-associated TCR beta chains appeared HLA-restricted, with HLA associations seemingly driven largely by CMV exposure. Roughly uniform sequencing depth across donors was assumed in presence/absence analyses, although this assumption may not hold. The study listed 150 to 200 TCR beta chains as associated with cytomegalovirus. Most TCR sequences were seen in very few donors, while some public TCRs were found in many individuals. In a later analysis, HLA-associated TCR beta chains showed more clonal expansion and lower generation probabilities than non-associated chains that were equally common. At a false discovery rate of 0.05, a later analysis linked fewer than 20,000 TCR beta sequences to specific HLA alleles. Because some donors lacked HLA typing at each locus, the association tests relied only on the typed subset. A later analysis found that TCR association rates varied across HLA loci, with DRB1 alleles showing the most associated TCRs and HLA-C alleles the fewest. Because counts were too low, roughly 17 rarely observed V segments, including chromosome 9 orphons, were left out of the earlier analysis of some 600 of the donors. In this cohort, only TCR beta chains were sequenced, and detectable features were limited by the absence of alpha or paired-chain data. An earlier analysis of around 540 of the donors showed that most TCR beta V segments appeared in productive rearrangements either about 87% or about 30% of the time, which broadly matched IMGT annotations. A cluster of highly shared sequence variants was judged likely to be a technical artifact of the sequencing pipeline. For the cohort, immune exposure information was limited to CMV serostatus.

The receptor library was made with the immunoSEQ multiplex PCR assay. For the multiplex PCR, a mixture combining 60 forward primers for TCR Vbeta segments and 13 reverse primers for TCR Jbeta segments was used. A multiplex PCR assay on genomic DNA amplified the CDR3 region of rearranged TCR beta genes. On the Illumina HiSeq System, the amplified TCR beta libraries were sequenced as 87-base-pair reads. For the original study's pipeline: Across the 670 or so repertoires, a later analysis counted 80 million or so unique TCR beta chains, 9.5 million to 12 million of which were shared by at least two donors. Raw reads were error-corrected and collapsed into unique sequences with a nearest-neighbor algorithm that merged closely related sequences to remove PCR and sequencing errors. CDR3 sequences were aligned to IMGT reference sequences to assign V, D and J gene segments. For a sequence to be retained, a match of at least six nucleotides was required to both a V gene segment and a J gene segment. A rearrangement was called productive if the CDR3 had no stop codons and remained in frame with V and J, and every other rearrangement was called non-productive. CDR3 was defined according to IMGT convention as the region running from the second conserved V-encoded cysteine to the conserved J-encoded phenylalanine. In an earlier analysis of roughly 610 of the donors, sequences lacking an unambiguous match to a single V gene segment were excluded. In an earlier analysis of 587 of the donors, V segments were called functional above 56.7% productive rearrangements and were called segregating when the between-donor standard deviation exceeded 5%. A statistical classification framework was built for diagnosing cytomegalovirus status from the catalog of TCR beta chain sequences. In a later analysis, TCR nucleotide sequences were compared against IMGT/GENE-DB human TR gene sequences so that V and J genes could be assigned. A later analysis assigned CDR3 sequences and most-parsimonious VDJ recombination scenarios with the TCRdist pipeline. In a later analysis, each TCR beta chain was defined by its CDR3 amino acid sequence together with its V-gene family, and reads without a unique V-gene family were excluded. As a way to deal with suspected cross-contamination and a sequencing artifact, a later analysis dropped 640 or so nucleotide sequences that were highly shared and had low generation probability. For each public chain, a later analysis derived a clonal expansion index from normalized ranks of inferred template counts within each repertoire. A later analysis computed generation probabilities with a VDJ recombination model fitted to out-of-frame rearrangements, and checked the results against IGoR. A later analysis scored TCR-TCR, TCR-HLA and TCR-CMV co-occurrence with hypergeometric tests, applying a repertoire-size bias correction to TCR pairs. A later analysis estimated false discovery rates by permuting HLA or CMV assignments 20 times. In a later analysis, co-occurring TCRs were grouped using DBSCAN, with TCRdist sequence similarity added in when clustering inside HLA-allele-positive subsets. Repertoires with fewer than 30,000 or more than 120,000 public chains, plus five repertoires with anomalous nucleotide sharing, were excluded from co-occurrence clustering. Imported from immuneACCESS, the table was reduced by TCRdb to in-frame sequences with V and J called. These copies leave out some clones; in studies compared against another copy, an unresolved V gene accounts for under half, and the cause of the remainder is not known. V, J and clone size derive from that table, while D and trimming were established from the DNA sequence. Here the sample has more than 80,000 clones; about four fifths occur a single time. 4% to 5% of the sample comes from the top ten.

The TCR was taken from a man aged 60 to 75 in good health and CMV-seronegative. The chain is assembled from TRBV7-6 and TRBJ2-2, with a weak D call of TRBD2 (5 bases match). Sequencing used PBMCs. The CDR3 protein sequence reads: CASSHGLVLNTGELFF. The sequenced DNA: TGTGCCAGCAGCCACGGACTTGTACTGAACACCGGGGAGCTGTTTTTT.